This T cell receptor (beta chain) was identified during a study of CD8+ T cells in alopecia areata. Study as a whole: For treated patients, severity scores reflected the percentage of scalp area affected.

After isolation, RNA underwent reverse transcription to generate cDNA as the sequencing template. The table came from immunoSEQ multiplex PCR; TCRdb's copy has only in-frame clones and leaves some out. This table holds 180,000 or so clones, approximately 53% found once. The treatment: oral pan-JAK inhibitor, 5-10 mg twice daily. With 3 bases removed from V and 7 bases from J, the gap between germline ends came to 9 bases. There are 11 residues in the CDR3. Germline CDR1 SQVTM, CDR2 ANQGSEA. Sequenced here: CD8+ T cells sorted from blood, sampled at week 24, from a patient treated with tofacitinib. The chain combines TRBV29-1 with TRBJ1-1, with D uncertain. This sequence was found in a human donor with alopecia areata. The CDR3 sequence: CSVDARLEAFF. For the CDR3, the DNA is TGCAGCGTTGATGCTCGGCTTGAAGCTTTCTTT. Using reference TRBV29-1 and TRBJ1-1 for the parts outside the CDR3, the full variable domain is SAVISQKPSRDICQRGTSLTIQCQVDSQVTMMFWYRQQPGQSLTLIATANQGSEATYESGFVIDKFPISRPNLTFSTLTVSNMSPEDSSIYLCSVDARLEAFFGQGTRLTVV.